This entry features one T cell receptor beta chain sequence. V was shortened by 0 bases and J by 3 bases, with 10 bases between the two germline ends. The germline gives CDR1 SGHDT, CDR2 YYEEEE. This CDR3 is built from 14 residues. This specimen belongs to a study of shared clonotypes between healthy human individuals. Per the authors' pipeline: Because ImmunoSEQ provided only junction sequences with no quality scores, the filtering differed. The assay was immunoSEQ multiplex PCR, and TCRdb's table has in-frame clones only and misses some. D and trimming were read from the DNA, whereas the V and J calls and clone size are those reported in that table. The sample contains about 2.2 million clones, roughly 93% of which appear only once. Naive CD8 cells comprised CD45RO-negative, CCR7-positively selected cells, excluding terminally differentiated effector memory CD45RA+ cells.

The specimen was naive CD8+ T cells from PBMCs. The gene calls are TRBV5-6 and TRBJ2-7, with D possibly matching TRBD2 (5 bases). The receptor comes from a man aged 18-30 years in good health. Some clones in this sample may be carry-over from other donors' samples. The CDR3 protein is CASSLVRANYEQYF. The CDR3 DNA is TGTGCCAGCAGCTTGGTGCGGGCTAACTACGAGCAGTACTTC. Supplemented by reference TRBV5-6 and TRBJ2-7, the full variable domain reads DAGVTQSPTHLIKTRGQQVTLRCSPKSGHDTVSWYQQALGQGPQFIFQYYEEEERQRGNFPDRFSGHQFPNYSSELNVNALLLGDSALYLCASSLVRANYEQYFGPGTRLTVT.